A single sample is the source of the 17 T cell receptor beta chains below, sequenced in a study of vaccination effects on CD4 cells after COVID-19. Sequencing followed a ViraFEST assay step that expanded antigen-specific CD4+ T cells with viral peptide pools. Scientists isolated CD4+ T cells after an approximately 10-day culture period ended. According to the study, vaccine recipients showed no prior SARS-CoV-2 infection and negative nucleocapsid antibodies. TCRdb's table, derived via immunoSEQ multiplex PCR, lists solely in-frame clones and lacks some. The table records about 27,000 clones, about 70% of them present only once. For these receptors, no antigen is known. The input for sequencing was CD4+ T cells from PBMCs cultured with HCoV-NL63 spike peptides, taken before COVID-19 vaccination. These receptor sequences come from a human donor who received a COVID-19 vaccine.

CDR3 in amino acids: CAWSGGGNQPQHF. DNA of the CDR3: TGTGCCTGGAGCGGGGGGGGGAATCAGCCCCAGCATTTT. The chain couples TRBV30 to TRBJ1-5; D is perhaps TRBD1 (5 bases). V lost 3 bases, J lost 4 bases, and 10 bases lay in between. The CDR3 length is 13 residues. Germline CDR1 reads GTSNPN; CDR2 reads SVGIG (reference sequence). Together with reference TRBV30 and TRBJ1-5, the CDR3 gives the full variable domain: SQTIHQWPATLVQPVGSPLSLECTVEGTSNPNLYWYRQAAGRGLQLLFYSVGIGQISSEVPQNLSASRPQDRQFILSSKKLLLSDSGFYLCAWSGGGNQPQHFGDGTRLSIL.

The genes are TRBV4-3 and TRBJ2-2; D gene unclear. This CDR3 is 13 amino acids long. The germline V gene has CDR1 LGHNA and CDR2 YSLEER. V was pared by 0 bases and J by 2 bases, with 1 base between. The CDR3 reads CASSQDNTGELFF. The DNA of the CDR3 is TGCGCCAGCAGCCAAGACAACACCGGGGAGCTGTTTTTT.

This clone appeared a single time. The chain has TRBV2 and TRBJ1-5; D uncertain. Germline V gives CDR1 SNHLY, CDR2 FYNNEI. V lost 1 base to trimming and J lost 4 bases, with 5 bases between them. The CDR3 is 13 residues long. The CDR3 here is CASSEGSNQPQHF. The CDR3 DNA follows: TGTGCCAGCAGTGAAGGTAGTAATCAGCCCCAGCATTTT.

This clone was recorded a few times. The V gene is TRBV7-9, the J gene TRBJ1-1, with a tentative D call TRBD1 (6 bases). The germline CDR1 and CDR2 sequences are SEHNR and FQNEAQ (reference sequence). V was cut by 7 bases and J by 4 bases, with 16 bases left in between. This CDR3 spans 14 amino acids. The CDR3 sequence is CASIRSRGATEAFF. CDR3 sequence (DNA): TGTGCCAGCATCCGTTCGAGGGGGGCCACTGAAGCTTTCTTT.

The rearrangement uses TRBV12-3 or TRBV12-4 and TRBJ1-1; D gene unclear. V was clipped by 1 base and J by 11 bases, with 8 bases between them. CDR3 length: 11 amino acids. This CDR3 is CASSLGGTAFF. CDR3 coding DNA: TGTGCCAGCAGTTTAGGGGGTACGGCTTTCTTT.

The V gene is TRBV28, the J gene TRBJ1-2; D not certain. V gave up 5 bases and J gave up 3 bases, with 16 bases separating them. The CDR3 runs 15 residues. Per germline, CDR1 MDHEN and CDR2 SYDVKM. The CDR3 DNA sequence: TGTGCCAGCAGTCGTACCCAGACAAGGGACTATGGCTACACCTTC. This gives the protein CASSRTQTRDYGYTF.

The chain employs TRBV24-1 and TRBJ1-5; TRBD1 might be the D (6 bases). The CDR3 extends over 15 amino acids. Trimming cost V 1 base and J 5 bases, with 11 bases left between them. The germline V gene encodes CDR1 KGHDR and CDR2 SFDVKD. Here the CDR3 reads CATSDLGRGYQPQHF. CDR3 sequence (DNA): TGTGCCACCAGTGATTTAGGCAGGGGTTATCAGCCCCAGCATTTT.

The chain combines TRBV30 with TRBJ2-5; TRBD2 aligns across 11 bases. The CDR3 has 14 residues. CDR1 and CDR2 from the germline V gene are GTSNPN and SVGIG (reference sequence). After removal of 1 base from V and 4 bases from J, the junction contained 2 bases not matched to a gene. DNA of the CDR3: TGTGCCTGGAGTGCAGGACTAGCGGGAGAGACCCAGTACTTC. The encoded protein is CAWSAGLAGETQYF.

This rearrangement joins TRBV5-1 to TRBJ1-1; D remains ambiguous. This CDR3 has 13 residues. In germline, CDR1 is SGHRS, CDR2 YFSETQ. V was pared by 0 bases and J by 1 base, with 4 bases between. The CDR3 protein is CASSLVSNTEAFF. The CDR3, as DNA: TGCGCCAGCAGCTTGGTGTCGAACACTGAAGCTTTCTTT.

The rearrangement links TRBV4-2 to TRBJ1-4; D is unclear. The V end was cut by 1 base, the J end by 5 bases, with 8 bases between. The CDR3 runs 14 residues. Germline V gene data show CDR1 as LGHNA and CDR2 as YNFKEQ. The CDR3 bases are TGTGCCAGCAGCCAAGGACAAAAAAATGAAAAACTGTTTTTT. Translating it yields CASSQGQKNEKLFF.

V is TRBV30 and J is TRBJ1-3, with D uncertain. V was shortened by 1 base and J by 3 bases, with 7 bases between the two germline ends. CDR3 length: 13 residues. Germline CDR1 reads GTSNPN; CDR2 reads SVGIG (reference sequence). The CDR3 DNA sequence: TGTGCCTGGAGTGAGATCTTTGGAAACACCATATATTTT. It encodes CAWSEIFGNTIYF.

The gene calls are TRBV7-8 and TRBJ1-1; the D gene is possibly TRBD1 (5 bases). Trimming took off 2 bases at V and 6 bases at J, with 10 bases between the two ends. This CDR3 is built from 13 residues. Per germline, CDR1 SGHVS and CDR2 FQNEAQ. The CDR3 DNA is TGTGCCAGCAGCTTACCAGGGAATGCTGAAGCTTTCTTT. Translated: CASSLPGNAEAFF.

The chain has TRBV28 and TRBJ1-3; D not resolved. The CDR3 consists of 14 residues. The V end was cut by 1 base, the J end by 0 bases, with 4 bases between. Germline CDR1 MDHEN, CDR2 SYDVKM. In nucleotides, the CDR3 is TGTGCCAGCAGTTTATCATACTCTGGAAACACCATATATTTT. Protein product: CASSLSYSGNTIYF.

This chain uses TRBV7-9 with TRBJ1-4; tentatively, D is TRBD1 (5 bases). Between the trimmed V and J ends, which lost 1 base and 5 bases, there was a span of 8 bases. The CDR3 loop spans 14 amino acids. Germline CDR1 reads SEHNR; CDR2 reads FQNEAQ (reference sequence). CDR3 in DNA: TGTGCCAGCAGCTTAGGGGGCGGGAATGAAAAACTGTTTTTT. Translated: CASSLGGGNEKLFF. Supplemented by reference TRBV7-9 and TRBJ1-4, the full variable domain reads DTGVSQNPRHKITKRGQNVTFRCDPISEHNRLYWYRQTLGQGPEFLTYFQNEAQLEKSRLLSDRFSAERPKGSFSTLEIQRTEQGDSAMYLCASSLGGGNEKLFFGSGTQLSVL.

This chain joins TRBV6-6 and TRBJ1-2, with D perhaps TRBD1 (5 bases). This CDR3 contains 14 residues. In germline, CDR1 is MNHNY, CDR2 SVGAGI (reference sequence). V gave up 3 bases and J gave up 14 bases, with 22 bases separating them. DNA of the CDR3: TGTGCCAGCAGTTATCTCGGGGGAGGAATGGTGGGGACCTTC. Amino acids: CASSYLGGGMVGTF.

The chain employs TRBV4-2 and TRBJ2-7, with a possible D match to TRBD2 (6 bases). This CDR3 has 15 residues. V was cut by 0 bases and J by 4 bases, with 13 bases left in between. CDR1 is LGHNA, CDR2 YNFKEQ, per germline. The CDR3: CASSQEGLALYEQYF. For the CDR3, the DNA is TGTGCCAGCAGCCAAGAGGGTCTAGCGTTATACGAGCAGTACTTC.

This clone occurred a few times. V and J are TRBV5-6 and TRBJ1-5; a weak D match, TRBD1 (6 bases). The germline V gene has CDR1 SGHDT and CDR2 YYEEEE. The V end was cut by 2 bases, the J end by 0 bases, with 18 bases between. This CDR3 spans 18 amino acids. CDR3 protein: CASSLGGGQIYSNQPQHF. CDR3 nucleotide sequence: TGTGCCAGCAGCTTAGGGGGAGGGCAGATTTATAGCAATCAGCCCCAGCATTTT.